This entry lists 23 T cell receptor beta chains sequenced from one sample in a study of blood T cell repertoires in COVID-19. Method: immunoSEQ multiplex PCR; TCRdb's copy keeps in-frame clones and lacks some. There are around 93,000 clones in the sample; less than 95% occur only once, and over 6.5% lies in the top ten. Material: peripheral blood. Every receptor here comes from a man aged 18 to 30 with COVID-19, enrolled during active disease.

In DNA form, the CDR3 reads TGTGCCAGCAGCTCGCACTGGACCGGGACAGGCTACAATGAGCAGTTCTTC. Translation gives CASSSHWTGTGYNEQFF. The chain joins TRBV13 to TRBJ2-1; 8 bases are shared with TRBD1. The CDR3 runs 17 residues. Germline V CDR1 and CDR2: PRHDT, FYEKMQ (reference sequence). V lost 4 bases, J lost 3 bases, and 11 bases stayed unmatched.

This clone has only one observation. The J gene is TRBJ2-1, the V gene TRBV28; possibly TRBD2 for D (5 bases). In germline, CDR1 is MDHEN, CDR2 SYDVKM. Trimming removed 10 bases at V and 10 bases at J, with 20 bases between. There are 13 residues in the CDR3. Here the CDR3 DNA reads TGTGCCACCCTACGGACCGGGAATCGAGAGCAGTTCTTC. Translated, it gives CATLRTGNREQFF. The full variable domain, with the rest looked up from reference TRBV28 and TRBJ2-1, is DVKVTQSSRYLVKRTGEKVFLECVQDMDHENMFWYRQDPGLGLRLIYFSYDVKMKEKGDIPEGYSVSREKKERFSLILESASTNQTSMYLCATLRTGNREQFFGPGTRLTVL.

V gene TRBV7-2 combines with J gene TRBJ1-2; D is unresolved. The CDR3 spans 15 residues. V lost 5 bases, J lost 0 bases, and 13 bases lay in between. Germline V gives CDR1 SGHTA, CDR2 FQGNSA. This chain's CDR3 is CASSLGASANYGYTF. CDR3 coding DNA: TGTGCCAGCAGCCTAGGCGCTTCTGCTAACTATGGCTACACCTTC.

A few counts support this clone. CDR3 bases: TGTGCCAGTAGTATAGCGGGGTCGGGACTTAACACCGGGGAGCTGTTTTTT. This encodes CASSIAGSGLNTGELFF. V is TRBV19 and J is TRBJ2-2, with TRBD2 as a possible D gene (6 bases). This CDR3 has 17 residues. The germline V gene has CDR1 LNHDA and CDR2 SQIVND (reference sequence). V lost 1 base, J lost 2 bases, and 14 bases lay in between. The variable domain in full, completed from reference TRBV19 and TRBJ2-2, reads DGGITQSPKYLFRKEGQNVTLSCEQNLNHDAMYWYRQDPGQGLRLIYYSQIVNDFQKGDIAEGYSVSREKKESFPLTVTSAQKNPTAFYLCASSIAGSGLNTGELFFGEGSRLTVL.

CDR3 DNA sequence: TGTGCCACCAGTGATTTGCGGGTCGATAGGGAAGGAGGTTTGGGCTACAATGAGCAGTTCTTC. Amino acids: CATSDLRVDREGGLGYNEQFF. The chain combines TRBV24-1 with TRBJ2-1; D possibly corresponds to TRBD2 (5 bases). V lost 0 bases and J 3 bases, leaving 26 bases between the germline ends. The germline V gene encodes CDR1 KGHDR and CDR2 SFDVKD. The CDR3 has 21 amino acids.

This sequence joins TRBV18 and TRBJ2-1; D gene ambiguous. The CDR3 loop spans 14 amino acids. V dropped 2 bases and J dropped 3 bases, with 8 bases sitting between them. Looked up from germline, CDR1 is KGHSH and CDR2 is LQKENI. CDR3 amino acids: CASSPVQVYNEQFF. Here the CDR3 DNA reads TGTGCCAGCTCACCAGTTCAGGTCTACAATGAGCAGTTCTTC.

This chain joins TRBV2 and TRBJ2-5; tentative D call: TRBD1 (6 bases). Germline loops: CDR1 SNHLY, CDR2 FYNNEI. V shed 0 bases and J shed 5 bases, with 25 bases lying between them. The CDR3 is 19 amino acids. The DNA of the CDR3 is TGTGCCAGCAGTGAAGCGCAAGAACAGGGCCCCAGGGTAGAGGAGACCCAGTACTTC. It specifies CASSEAQEQGPRVEETQYF.

The chain joins TRBV27 to TRBJ1-1; D is uncertain. Germline V gene data show CDR1 as MNHEY and CDR2 as SMNVEV (reference sequence). The CDR3 consists of 12 residues. Trimming took off 7 bases at V and 1 base at J, with 7 bases between the two ends. The chain's CDR3 is CASTGRNTEAFF. The CDR3 DNA reads as TGTGCCAGCACTGGCAGGAACACTGAAGCTTTCTTT.

The gene calls are TRBV6-5 and TRBJ1-2; a weak D match, TRBD1 (6 bases). CDR1 and CDR2 from the germline V gene are MNHEY and SVGAGI. Trimming shortened V by 8 bases and J by 8 bases, and 21 bases separated the two germline ends. CDR3 length: 14 residues. The CDR3 nucleotides are TGTGCCAGCTCTTTGCAGGGGCGGGCCTCGGGCTACACCTTC. Encoded protein: CASSLQGRASGYTF.

This chain links TRBV4-1 with TRBJ2-1; weak D call: TRBD2 (5 bases). The CDR3 has 16 residues. Between the trimmed V and J ends, which lost 5 bases and 4 bases, there was a span of 18 bases. Germline V CDR1 and CDR2: MGHRA, YSYEKL. The CDR3 bases are TGCGCCAGCAGCGGCAAGGACGGGATCGGGTACAATGAGCAGTTCTTC. It specifies CASSGKDGIGYNEQFF.

The chain employs TRBV15 and TRBJ2-7; tentatively, D is TRBD2 (6 bases). The V gene lost 0 bases and the J gene lost 0 bases, with 6 bases spanning the gap. There are 14 residues in the CDR3. Looked up from germline, CDR1 is LNHNV and CDR2 is YYDKDF (reference sequence). As DNA, the CDR3 is TGTGCCACCAGCAGAGAGCGGGACTCCTACGAGCAGTACTTC. Translated, it gives CATSRERDSYEQYF.

This clone is a singleton in its sample. The chain recombines TRBV6-2 or TRBV6-3 with TRBJ2-5, with 8 bases fitting TRBD1. Germline loops: CDR1 MNHEY, CDR2 SVGEGT. The V gene end was trimmed by 2 bases and the J gene end by 4 bases; junction bases not matched to a gene: 6. This CDR3 contains 15 residues. CDR3 sequence reads: CASSYPWTGRETQYF. The CDR3 bases are TGTGCCAGCAGTTACCCCTGGACAGGGAGAGAGACCCAGTACTTC.

The V call is TRBV6-5, the J call TRBJ2-2, with TRBD2 as a possible D gene (6 bases). Germline CDR1 MNHEY, CDR2 SVGAGI. The CDR3 contains 14 residues. The V end lost 3 bases, the J end lost 3 bases, and 8 bases lay between the germline ends. The CDR3 here is CASSYGGDTGELFF. DNA for the CDR3: TGTGCCAGCAGTTATGGAGGGGACACCGGGGAGCTGTTTTTT.

The chain has TRBV5-4 and TRBJ2-7; TRBD1 matches at 7 bases. Germline-derived CDR1 and CDR2 are SGHNT and YYREEE (reference sequence). The CDR3 has 15 residues. J lost 3 bases, V lost 0 bases, and 6 bases had no gene match. CDR3 sequence (DNA): TGTGCCAGCAGCTTGGCGGACAGGAAAGGCTACGAGCAGTACTTC. Translated, it gives CASSLADRKGYEQYF.

V usage is TRBV28 and J usage is TRBJ2-6; 7 nucleotides match TRBD1. Per the germline V gene, CDR1 is MDHEN and CDR2 is SYDVKM. There are 15 residues in the CDR3. The V segment lost 5 bases and the J segment 2 bases; nucleotides outside the gene matches: 3. The CDR3 reads CASSNTGAGANVLTF. In DNA, the CDR3 is TGTGCCAGCAGTAATACAGGGGCTGGGGCCAACGTCCTGACTTTC.

This clone was recorded once. The chain joins TRBV6-5 to TRBJ2-7, with 8 bases identical to TRBD2. Per germline, CDR1 MNHEY and CDR2 SVGAGI. The CDR3 has 15 residues. With 0 bases clipped from V and 2 bases from J, the junction kept 3 bases outside the gene matches. The CDR3 bases are TGTGCCAGCAGTTACTCGTCGGGACTAGCCTACGAGCAGTACTTC. Its protein product is CASSYSSGLAYEQYF.

The chain joins TRBV9 to TRBJ2-5; TRBD2 matches at 8 bases. The germline gives CDR1 SGDLS, CDR2 YYNGEE. CDR3 size: 14 residues. After removal of 4 bases from V and 5 bases from J, the junction contained 7 bases not matched to a gene. In DNA, the CDR3 is TGTGCCAGCAGCCGACTAGCGCGAGGGGAGACCCAGTACTTC. It yields the protein CASSRLARGETQYF.

The V call is TRBV20-1, the J call TRBJ1-2; tentative D call: TRBD1 (6 bases). Germline V gives CDR1 DFQATT, CDR2 SNEGSKA (reference sequence). V gave up 5 bases and J gave up 3 bases, with 7 bases separating them. There are 11 residues in the CDR3. CDR3 amino acids: CSARTDYGYTF. The CDR3 coding sequence is TGCAGTGCTCGGACAGACTATGGCTACACCTTC.

The chain links TRBV2 to TRBJ1-1, with TRBD1 as a possible D gene (5 bases). The V end was cut by 4 bases, the J end by 0 bases, with 9 bases between. The CDR3 runs to 14 residues. In germline, CDR1 is SNHLY, CDR2 FYNNEI. The CDR3 loop is CASSAGGMNTEAFF. DNA of the CDR3: TGTGCCAGCAGTGCGGGGGGGATGAACACTGAAGCTTTCTTT.

The rearrangement uses TRBV4-3 and TRBJ2-2; 8 nucleotides agree with TRBD2. V was clipped by 4 bases and J by 4 bases; unmatched bases: 8. The CDR3 contains 16 residues. Per germline, CDR1 LGHNA and CDR2 YSLEER. CDR3 amino acids: CASSPSGGQLTGELFF. In DNA form, the CDR3 reads TGCGCCAGCAGCCCCTCGGGGGGGCAGCTCACCGGGGAGCTGTTTTTT.

The chain links TRBV7-2 to TRBJ1-5, with a weak D call TRBD1 (6 bases). CDR1 and CDR2 (germline): SGHTA, FQGNSA. Deletions cut 4 bases from V and 6 bases from J, with 13 bases between. The CDR3 has 14 residues. CDR3 sequence reads: CASSSTGNGQPQHF. CDR3 nucleotide sequence: TGTGCCAGCAGCTCGACAGGAAACGGTCAGCCCCAGCATTTT. The full variable domain, with the rest looked up from reference TRBV7-2 and TRBJ1-5, is GAGVSQSPSNKVTEKGKDVELRCDPISGHTALYWYRQSLGQGLEFLIYFQGNSAPDKSGLPSDRFSAERTGGSVSTLTIQRTQQEDSAVYLCASSSTGNGQPQHFGDGTRLSIL.

V usage is TRBV15 and J usage is TRBJ2-7; D is ambiguous. From germline, CDR1 is LNHNV and CDR2 YYDKDF (reference sequence). This CDR3 is built from 15 residues. Trimming removed 0 bases from V and 0 bases from J, with 9 bases in between. In nucleotides, the CDR3 is TGTGCCACCAGCAGAGATCACTTGAGCTCCTACGAGCAGTACTTC. It yields the protein CATSRDHLSSYEQYF.

This clone was seen a handful of times. CDR3 DNA: TGTGCCAGTAGTATACGAAGGGGTTCGGATGAGCAGTTCTTC. Translated, it gives CASSIRRGSDEQFF. The chain combines TRBV19 with TRBJ2-1, with TRBD1 as a possible D gene (5 bases). Trimming removed 2 bases at V and 8 bases at J, with 13 bases between. This CDR3 spans 14 amino acids. CDR1 is LNHDA and CDR2 is SQIVND in the germline V gene (reference sequence).